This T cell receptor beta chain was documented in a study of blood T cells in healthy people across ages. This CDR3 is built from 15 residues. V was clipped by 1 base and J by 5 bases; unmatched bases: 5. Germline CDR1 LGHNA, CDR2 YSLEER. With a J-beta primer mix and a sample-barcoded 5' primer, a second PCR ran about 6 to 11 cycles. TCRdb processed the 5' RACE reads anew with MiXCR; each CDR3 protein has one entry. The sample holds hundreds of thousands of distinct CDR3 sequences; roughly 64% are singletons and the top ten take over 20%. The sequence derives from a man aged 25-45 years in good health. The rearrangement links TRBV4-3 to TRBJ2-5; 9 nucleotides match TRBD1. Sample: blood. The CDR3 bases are TGCGCCAGCAGCCAAGGAACAGGGGGCCGTGAGACCCAGTACTTC. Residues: CASSQGTGGRETQYF.